This is a list of T cell receptor beta chains from one sample in a study of blood T cell repertoires in COVID-19. Clones were read by immunoSEQ multiplex PCR, and TCRdb kept only the in-frame ones, dropping some. Of 150,000 or so clones in the sample, roughly 85% were seen once. The sample taken for sequencing was PBMCs or T cells enriched from blood (not recorded which). These TCRs come from a woman aged 50 to 65 who had recovered from COVID-19. CDR3s include the opening cysteine and the closing phenylalanine or tryptophan.

v_call cdr3_aa
TRBV5-6 CASSFSGQVGEKLFF
TRBV9 CASSVGLAGDRTYEQYF
TRBV19 CASSGQVGTEAFF
TRBV19 CASMGDYSNQPQHF
TRBV12-3/TRBV12-4 CASSRDSNTEAFF
TRBV2 CASRSRQGDTEAFF
TRBV28 CASSLIQRVHPGGYTF
TRBV6-5 CASSYSFAGDDGYTF
TRBV9 CASSGELTGISYGYTF
TRBV19 CASSIGGGIGNQPQHF
TRBV3-1/TRBV3-2 CASSQLRDSLITDTQYF
TRBV29-1 CSVHYPGQGDNQPQHF
TRBV5-6 CASSPRTGSYGYTF
TRBV3-1/TRBV3-2 CASSQFKGAGTGELFF
TRBV11-1 CASSLALASYNEQFF
TRBV3-1/TRBV3-2 CASSQDRERTQYF
TRBV28 CASSPFGNTEAFF
TRBV3-1/TRBV3-2 CASSPPLTGGYGYTF
TRBV10-2 CASSGGWSRGTGELFF
TRBV19 CASSQQGALEQYF
TRBV6-2/TRBV6-3 CASSGQGLNTEAFF
TRBV7-3 CASSLRDRGDGGYTF
TRBV7-2 CASSPGKGSSYNEQFF
TRBV19 CASSPGQGARGYF
TRBV10-3 CAISPTSGGAAVDNEQFF
TRBV5-5 CASSPGLNYGYTF
TRBV30 CAWSGQAPNYGYTF
TRBV19 CASSISPSSETQYF
TRBV7-9 CASSAGQYEQYF
TRBV30 CAWSVVGGGETQYF
TRBV10-2 CASSELAGGLNEQFF
TRBV3-1/TRBV3-2 CASSPGQHNQPQHF